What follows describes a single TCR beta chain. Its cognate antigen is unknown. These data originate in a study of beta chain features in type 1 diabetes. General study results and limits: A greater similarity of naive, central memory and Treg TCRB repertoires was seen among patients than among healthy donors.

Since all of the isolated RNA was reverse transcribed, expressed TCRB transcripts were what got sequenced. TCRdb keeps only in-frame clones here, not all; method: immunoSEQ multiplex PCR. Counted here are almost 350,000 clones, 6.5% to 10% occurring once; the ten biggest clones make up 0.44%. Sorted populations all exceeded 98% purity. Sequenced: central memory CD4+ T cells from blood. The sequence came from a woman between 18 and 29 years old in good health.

The CDR3 DNA reads TGCAGCGTCCCGGGCCACAATGAGCAGTTCTTC. This translates into CSVPGHNEQFF. The V and J genes are TRBV29-1 and TRBJ2-1, with D hard to call. The V end lost 6 bases, the J end lost 5 bases, and 8 bases lay between the germline ends. This CDR3 region has 11 residues. Germline assignment: CDR1 SQVTM and CDR2 ANQGSEA.